Presented here are 10 T cell receptor beta chains from one specimen sequenced in a study of technical replicates of blood from a handful of donors. Method: immunoSEQ multiplex PCR; TCRdb's copy keeps in-frame clones and lacks some. The sample holds 60,000 to 85,000 clones, almost 98% seen once. Sequences were obtained from T cells isolated from PBMCs. These receptors were taken from a human donor in good health.

The CDR3 DNA reads TGTGCCAGCAGCTCGGAGACTAGCGGGGGGGCCGCGTCCTCCTACGAGCAGTACTTC. Amino acids: CASSSETSGGAASSYEQYF. The J gene is TRBJ2-7, the V gene TRBV7-9, with 14 bases fitting TRBD2. The germline gives CDR1 SEHNR, CDR2 FQNEAQ (reference sequence). J was trimmed by 0 bases and V by 4 bases; bases with no gene match: 11. The CDR3 spans 19 residues.

V and J are TRBV11-2 and TRBJ2-3, with 7 bases identical to TRBD2. CDR3 length equals 16 residues. J gave up 5 bases and V 1 base, and 9 bases lay outside the gene matches. Germline CDR1 is SGHAT and CDR2 is FQNNGV. This CDR3 is CASSLVASGSQDTQYF. The CDR3 nucleotides are TGTGCCAGCAGCTTAGTCGCTAGCGGTTCCCAAGATACGCAGTATTTT.

The gene calls are TRBV5-1 and TRBJ2-3; 13 nucleotides agree with TRBD2. Per the germline V gene, CDR1 is SGHRS and CDR2 is YFSETQ. The CDR3 is made up of 16 amino acids. V lost 4 bases, J lost 2 bases, and 4 bases stayed unmatched. CDR3 protein: CASSPGLAGNTDTQYF. The CDR3 nucleotides read TGCGCCAGCAGCCCGGGACTAGCGGGAAACACAGATACGCAGTATTTT.

This chain links TRBV6-5 with TRBJ1-5; 7 bases are shared with TRBD1. The germline CDR1 and CDR2 sequences are MNHEY and SVGAGI. The ends lost 5 bases at V and 4 bases at J; junction bases unmatched: 8. The CDR3 loop spans 15 amino acids. The CDR3 loop reads CASSRKPGQNQPQHF. The DNA for the CDR3 is TGTGCCAGCAGTCGAAAACCGGGACAGAATCAGCCCCAGCATTTT.

J is TRBJ2-7 and V is TRBV27; TRBD2 agrees at 16 bases. CDR3 size: 22 residues. After removal of 5 bases from V and 0 bases from J, the junction contained 19 bases not matched to a gene. In germline, CDR1 is MNHEY, CDR2 SMNVEV (reference sequence). DNA of the CDR3: TGTGCCAGCAGTACCTCCGGGACTAGCGGGAGGGCCTCATTTATTAGCTCCTACGAGCAGTACTTC. This translates into CASSTSGTSGRASFISSYEQYF.

This chain links TRBV10-3 with TRBJ1-2, with D unresolved. V was clipped by 0 bases and J by 2 bases, with 7 bases between them. The germline gives CDR1 ENHRY, CDR2 SYGVKD. The CDR3 totals 14 residues. CDR3 protein: CAISESGRNYGYTF. CDR3 coding DNA: TGTGCCATCAGTGAGTCGGGCAGGAACTATGGCTACACCTTC.

This chain connects TRBV7-9 to TRBJ1-1; D gene ambiguous. Germline V CDR1 and CDR2: SEHNR, FQNEAQ (reference sequence). The CDR3 is 14 amino acids. V was shortened by 5 bases and J by 2 bases, with 12 bases between the two germline ends. CDR3 protein: CASSPKGGNTEAFF. Written as DNA, the CDR3 is TGTGCCAGCAGCCCCAAAGGAGGCAACACTGAAGCTTTCTTT.

This chain connects TRBV2 to TRBJ1-1, with D uncertain. V was cut by 0 bases and J by 3 bases, with 8 bases left in between. The CDR3 consists of 14 residues. The germline CDR1 and CDR2 sequences are SNHLY and FYNNEI. The CDR3 nucleotides are TGTGCCAGCAGTGAAGCGGAGGCAGACACTGAAGCTTTCTTT. Its protein product is CASSEAEADTEAFF. Using reference TRBV2 and TRBJ1-1 for the parts outside the CDR3, the full variable domain is EPEVTQTPSHQVTQMGQEVILRCVPISNHLYFYWYRQILGQKVEFLVSFYNNEISEKSEIFDDQFSVERPDGSNFTLKIRSTKLEDSAMYFCASSEAEADTEAFFGQGTRLTVV.

The V call is TRBV28, the J call TRBJ1-2; 7 positions match TRBD1. CDR1 is MDHEN and CDR2 is SYDVKM in the germline V gene. V dropped 5 bases and J dropped 2; count of bases not matched to a gene: 8. The CDR3 loop spans 15 amino acids. This chain's CDR3 is CASSHRRGLNYGYTF. The CDR3 nucleotides are TGTGCCAGCAGTCACCGAAGGGGGCTGAACTATGGCTACACCTTC.

The chain combines TRBV6-1 with TRBJ1-5; D unclear. CDR1 and CDR2 from the germline V gene are MNHNS and SASEGT. The CDR3 is made up of 15 amino acids. The V end was cut by 5 bases, the J end by 3 bases, with 14 bases between. The CDR3 DNA follows: TGTGCCAGCAGTCGCGGGCCGACTCTCAATCAGCCCCAGCATTTT. Its translation: CASSRGPTLNQPQHF.